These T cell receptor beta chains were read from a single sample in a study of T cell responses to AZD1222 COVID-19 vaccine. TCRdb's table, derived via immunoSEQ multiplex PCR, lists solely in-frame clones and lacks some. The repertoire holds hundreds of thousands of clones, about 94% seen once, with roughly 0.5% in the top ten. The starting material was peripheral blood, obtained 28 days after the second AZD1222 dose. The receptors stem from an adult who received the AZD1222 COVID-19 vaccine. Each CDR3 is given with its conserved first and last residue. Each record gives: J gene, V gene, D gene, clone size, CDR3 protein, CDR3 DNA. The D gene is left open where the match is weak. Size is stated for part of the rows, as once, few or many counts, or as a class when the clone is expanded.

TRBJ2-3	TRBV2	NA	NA	CASSLRLLRLSSTDTQYF	TGTGCCAGCAGCCTGAGACTCTTGCGGTTATCTAGCACAGATACGCAGTATTTT
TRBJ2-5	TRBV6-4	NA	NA	CASNRYQETQYF	TGTGCCAGCAATCGGTACCAAGAGACCCAGTACTTC
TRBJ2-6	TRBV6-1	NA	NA	CASSEALVVGANVLTF	TGTGCCAGCAGTGAAGCGCTGGTGGTCGGGGCCAACGTCCTGACTTTC
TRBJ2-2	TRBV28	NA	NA	CASSSNRDGELFF	TGTGCCAGCAGTTCAAACAGGGACGGGGAGCTGTTTTTT
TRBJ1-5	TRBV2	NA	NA	CASSFQGFSNQPQHF	TGTGCCAGCAGTTTCCAGGGGTTTAGCAATCAGCCCCAGCATTTT
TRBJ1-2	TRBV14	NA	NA	CASSQSGRPDGYTF	TGTGCCAGCAGCCAGTCAGGTCGCCCGGATGGCTACACCTTC
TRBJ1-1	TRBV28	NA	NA	CASSIMGGAFF	TGTGCCAGCAGCATAATGGGGGGAGCTTTCTTT
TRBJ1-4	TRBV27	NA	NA	CASSPLSANEKLFF	TGTGCCAGCAGTCCCCTCTCGGCTAATGAAAAACTGTTTTTT
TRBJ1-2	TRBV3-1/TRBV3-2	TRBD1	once	CASSPQGTGGYGYTF	TGTGCCAGCAGCCCCCAGGGGACAGGGGGTTATGGCTACACCTTC
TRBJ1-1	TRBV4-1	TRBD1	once	CASSMTGGANTEAFF	TGCGCCAGCAGTATGACAGGGGGCGCGAACACTGAAGCTTTCTTT
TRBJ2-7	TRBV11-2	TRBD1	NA	CASSLPFGQGAGEQYF	TGTGCCAGCAGCCTACCCTTTGGACAGGGGGCGGGAGAGCAGTACTTC
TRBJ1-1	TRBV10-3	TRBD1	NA	CAISETGQGDTEAFF	TGTGCCATCAGTGAGACAGGACAGGGTGACACTGAAGCTTTCTTT
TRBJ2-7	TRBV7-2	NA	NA	CASSSHRNEQYF	TGTGCCAGCAGCTCCCACAGGAACGAGCAGTACTTC
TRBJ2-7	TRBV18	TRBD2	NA	CASSPIPGTSGSSSYEQYF	TGTGCCAGCTCACCAATCCCTGGGACTAGCGGCTCGAGCTCCTACGAGCAGTACTTC
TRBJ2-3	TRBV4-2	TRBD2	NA	CASRERGASTDTQYF	TGTGCCAGCAGGGAGCGGGGGGCCAGCACAGATACGCAGTATTTT
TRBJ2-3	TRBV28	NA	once	CASVSRTDTQYF	TGTGCCAGCGTATCACGCACAGATACGCAGTATTTT
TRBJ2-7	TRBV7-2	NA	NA	CATSQTSPYEQYF	TGTGCCACCTCTCAAACCAGCCCTTACGAGCAGTACTTC
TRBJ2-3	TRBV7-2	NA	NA	CASSLATGLRDTQYF	TGTGCCAGCAGCTTAGCTACAGGGTTAAGAGATACGCAGTATTTT
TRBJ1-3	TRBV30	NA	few	CAWSVLTNGGTIYF	TGTGCCTGGAGTGTACTGACGAACGGCGGCACCATATATTTT
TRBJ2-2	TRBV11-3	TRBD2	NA	CASSAGTGRLAGTNTGELFF	TGTGCCAGCAGCGCCGGGACAGGGAGACTAGCGGGGACGAACACCGGGGAGCTGTTTTTT
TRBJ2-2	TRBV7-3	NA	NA	CASSWGVGTGELFF	TGTGCCAGCAGCTGGGGGGTCGGCACCGGGGAGCTGTTTTTT
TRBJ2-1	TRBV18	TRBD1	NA	CASAGTVDNEQFF	TGTGCCAGCGCCGGGACAGTGGACAATGAGCAGTTCTTC
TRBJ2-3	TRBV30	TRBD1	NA	CAWSPLGQFTDTQYF	TGTGCCTGGAGTCCCTTGGGACAGTTCACAGATACGCAGTATTTT
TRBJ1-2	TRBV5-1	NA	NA	CASSWDQGSSGYTF	TGCGCCAGCAGCTGGGACCAGGGGTCTAGTGGCTACACCTTC